This T cell receptor beta chain was obtained from a study of blood T cell repertoires in COVID-19. Study context: Acute and convalescent COVID-19 samples came from the United States, Italy and Spain. PBMCs, B-cell-depleted T cells, or T cells were the source of the cDNA or gDNA that made up the material.

Authors' processing steps: Amplification of reference gene primers provided the estimated nucleated cell counts. The table came from immunoSEQ multiplex PCR; TCRdb's copy has only in-frame clones and leaves some out. V and J calls and clone size follow that table, whereas D and trimming were derived from the DNA. This table has roughly 300,000 clones, around four fifths appearing once. Trimming removed 5 bases from V and 2 bases from J; junction bases left unmatched: 6. CDR3 length: 15 amino acids. Per the germline V gene, CDR1 is SGHVS and CDR2 is FNYEAQ. This chain connects TRBV7-6 to TRBJ2-1; the match to TRBD2 covers 7 bases. The clonotype originates from a woman aged 45-65 years who had recovered from COVID-19. What was sequenced was peripheral blood. The chain's CDR3 is CASSPTGGPYNEQFF. The CDR3, as DNA: TGTGCCAGCAGCCCTACGGGAGGACCCTACAATGAGCAGTTCTTC.